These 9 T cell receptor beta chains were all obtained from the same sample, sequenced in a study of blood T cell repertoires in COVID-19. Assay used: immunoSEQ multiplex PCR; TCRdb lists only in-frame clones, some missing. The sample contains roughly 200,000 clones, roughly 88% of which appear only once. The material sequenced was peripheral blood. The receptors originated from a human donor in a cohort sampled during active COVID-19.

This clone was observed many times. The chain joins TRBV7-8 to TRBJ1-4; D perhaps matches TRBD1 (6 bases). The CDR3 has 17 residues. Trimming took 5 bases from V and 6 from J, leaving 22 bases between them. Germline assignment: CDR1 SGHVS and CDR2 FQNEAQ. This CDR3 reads CASSPDRSPTLDEKLFF. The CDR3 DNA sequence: TGTGCCAGCAGCCCCGACAGGAGCCCCACACTAGATGAAAAACTGTTTTTT.

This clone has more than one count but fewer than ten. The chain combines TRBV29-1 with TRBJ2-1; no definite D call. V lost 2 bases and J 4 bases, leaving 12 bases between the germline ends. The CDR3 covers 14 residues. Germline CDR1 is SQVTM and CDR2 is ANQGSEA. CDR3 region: CSVETIRTYNEQFF. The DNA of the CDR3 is TGCAGCGTTGAAACGATTAGAACGTACAATGAGCAGTTCTTC.

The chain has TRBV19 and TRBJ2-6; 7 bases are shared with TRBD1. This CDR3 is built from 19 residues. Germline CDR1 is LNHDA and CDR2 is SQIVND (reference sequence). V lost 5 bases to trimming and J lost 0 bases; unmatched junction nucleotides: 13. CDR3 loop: CASSERDRLERSGANVLTF. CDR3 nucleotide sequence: TGTGCCAGTAGTGAAAGGGACAGACTCGAACGCTCTGGGGCCAACGTCCTGACTTTC.

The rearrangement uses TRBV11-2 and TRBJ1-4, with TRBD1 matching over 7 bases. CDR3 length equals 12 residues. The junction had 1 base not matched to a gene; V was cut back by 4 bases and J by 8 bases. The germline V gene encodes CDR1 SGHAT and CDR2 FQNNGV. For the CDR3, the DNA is TGTGCCAGCAGCTGGACAGGCGAAAAACTGTTTTTT. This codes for CASSWTGEKLFF.

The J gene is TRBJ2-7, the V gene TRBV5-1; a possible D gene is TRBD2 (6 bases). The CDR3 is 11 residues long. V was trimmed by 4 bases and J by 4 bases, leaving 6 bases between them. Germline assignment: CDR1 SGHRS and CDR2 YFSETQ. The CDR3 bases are TGCGCCAGCAGCGGGGGGTACGAGCAGTACTTC. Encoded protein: CASSGGYEQYF. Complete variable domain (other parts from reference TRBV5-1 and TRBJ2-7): KAGVTQTPRYLIKTRGQQVTLSCSPISGHRSVSWYQQTPGQGLQFLFEYFSETQRNKGNFPGRFSGRQFSNSRSEMNVSTLELGDSALYLCASSGGYEQYFGPGTRLTVT.

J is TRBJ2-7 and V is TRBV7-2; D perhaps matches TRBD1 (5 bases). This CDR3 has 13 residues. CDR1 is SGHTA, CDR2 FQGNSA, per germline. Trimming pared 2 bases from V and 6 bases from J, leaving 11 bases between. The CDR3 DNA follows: TGTGCCAGCAGCTTAAGGTCAGGGCCCGAGCAGTACTTC. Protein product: CASSLRSGPEQYF.

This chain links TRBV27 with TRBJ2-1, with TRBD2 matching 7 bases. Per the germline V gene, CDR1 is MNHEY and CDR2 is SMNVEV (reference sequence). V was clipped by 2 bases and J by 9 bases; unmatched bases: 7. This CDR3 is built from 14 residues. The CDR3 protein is CASSLNPIAGEQFF. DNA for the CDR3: TGTGCCAGCAGTTTAAATCCGATAGCGGGTGAGCAGTTCTTC.

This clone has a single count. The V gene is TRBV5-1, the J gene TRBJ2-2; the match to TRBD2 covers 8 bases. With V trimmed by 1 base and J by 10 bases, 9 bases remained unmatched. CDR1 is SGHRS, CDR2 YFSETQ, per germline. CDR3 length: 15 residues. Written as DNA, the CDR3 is TGCGCCAGCAGCTTGCCCAGCGGGGGCCTTTTGGAGCTGTTTTTT. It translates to CASSLPSGGLLELFF.

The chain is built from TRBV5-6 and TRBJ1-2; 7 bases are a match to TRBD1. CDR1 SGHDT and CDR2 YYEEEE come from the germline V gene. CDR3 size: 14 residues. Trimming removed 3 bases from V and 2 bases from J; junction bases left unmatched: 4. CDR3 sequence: CASSSEQGNYGYTF. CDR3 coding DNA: TGTGCCAGCAGCTCAGAACAGGGGAACTATGGCTACACCTTC.